These 18 T cell receptor beta chains were all obtained from the same sample, sequenced in a study of vaccination and CD4 T cells after COVID-19. TCRdb fed the PCR reads into MiXCR, producing one record per CDR3 protein. The sample lists 31,000 or so distinct CDR3 sequences; approximately 49% were seen once. Time point of the sample: late sampling 161 to 241 days after vaccination in a few convalescent patients. The input for sequencing was CD4+ T cells from blood, taken about 7 months after SARS-CoV-2 vaccination. The origin of the receptors is a human donor who had recovered from COVID-19.

This clonotype was counted a few times. The rearrangement joins TRBV6-1 to TRBJ1-2; D unresolved. The CDR3 sequence is 14 residues long. Germline-derived CDR1 and CDR2 are MNHNS and SASEGT. V was clipped by 8 bases and J by 5 bases, with 18 bases between them. CDR3 sequence (DNA): TGTGCCAGCGGACCGCGGCAGCGGCTATATGGCTACACCTTC. This translates into CASGPRQRLYGYTF.

The chain uses TRBV7-2 and TRBJ2-7, with 9 bases lining up with TRBD2. The V gene end was trimmed by 4 bases and the J gene end by 4 bases; junction bases not matched to a gene: 8. Germline CDR1 is SGHTA and CDR2 is FQGNSA. This CDR3 is built from 15 residues. The CDR3 DNA is TGTGCCAGCAGCTCGTATAGCGGGAGTACGTACGAGCAGTACTTC. As protein: CASSSYSGSTYEQYF.

The V call is TRBV28, the J call TRBJ1-2, with TRBD1 matching 7 bases. V lost 6 bases, J lost 0 bases, and 4 bases stayed unmatched. The CDR3 loop spans 14 amino acids. CDR1 and CDR2 (germline): MDHEN, SYDVKM. CDR3 protein: CASRIQGANYGYTF. CDR3 nucleotide sequence: TGTGCCAGCAGGATTCAGGGGGCTAACTATGGCTACACCTTC.

This chain links TRBV6-1 with TRBJ2-1; unclear D gene. The germline gives CDR1 MNHNS, CDR2 SASEGT. The CDR3 totals 13 residues. Trimming left V 2 bases short and J 4 bases short, with 6 bases between. CDR3: CASSEFSYNEQFF. The CDR3 DNA follows: TGTGCCAGCAGTGAATTTAGTTACAATGAGCAGTTCTTC.

The CDR3 DNA sequence: TGTGCCACCAGTGGGCCAGGGGACCGACCGGAGACCCAGTACTTC. Amino acids: CATSGPGDRPETQYF. The rearrangement links TRBV24-1 to TRBJ2-5; the D gene is possibly TRBD1 (6 bases). Germline assignment: CDR1 KGHDR and CDR2 SFDVKD. The CDR3 runs to 15 residues. V lost 5 bases to trimming and J lost 5 bases, with 17 bases between them.

This clonotype came up a few times. This sequence joins TRBV6-4 and TRBJ2-1; 14 bases are shared with TRBD2. The length of the CDR3 is 15 residues. Germline V gives CDR1 MRHNA, CDR2 SNTAGT. Unmatched junction bases numbered 2, after V lost 3 bases and J lost 7 bases. This CDR3 is CASSETSGRGNEQFF. The CDR3 DNA reads TGTGCCAGCAGTGAGACTAGCGGGAGGGGGAATGAGCAGTTCTTC.

This clonotype was seen once. This chain uses TRBV5-1 with TRBJ1-5; D gene ambiguous. The CDR3 spans 15 residues. Germline-derived CDR1 and CDR2 are SGHRS and YFSETQ. Trimming cost V 4 bases and J 0 bases, with 11 bases left between them. Here the CDR3 DNA reads TGCGCCAGCAGCCCAGACGGGATTAGCAATCAGCCCCAGCATTTT. Translation: CASSPDGISNQPQHF.

The chain is built from TRBV20-1 and TRBJ2-3; 7 bases map to TRBD2. This CDR3 is 15 amino acids long. From germline, CDR1 is DFQATT and CDR2 SNEGSKA (reference sequence). The V segment lost 0 bases and the J segment 6 bases; nucleotides outside the gene matches: 9. CDR3 protein: CSAREGGRQADTQYF. CDR3 coding DNA: TGCAGTGCTAGAGAGGGAGGGAGGCAGGCGGATACGCAGTATTTT.

This clonotype was seen more than once but under ten times. The chain uses TRBV20-1 and TRBJ2-3; TRBD2 aligns across 13 bases. J was trimmed by 1 base and V by 6 bases; bases with no gene match: 13. The CDR3 length is 18 residues. Germline V CDR1 and CDR2: DFQATT, SNEGSKA (reference sequence). The CDR3 bases are TGCAGTGCGAGACTAGCGGGAGGACGCGGTGACGGCACAGATACGCAGTATTTT. It specifies CSARLAGGRGDGTDTQYF.

This clonotype was counted a few times. The chain employs TRBV20-1 and TRBJ1-3; D uncertain. Germline V gives CDR1 DFQATT, CDR2 SNEGSKA (reference sequence). This CDR3 has 14 amino acids. V lost 0 bases to trimming and J lost 0 bases, with 6 bases between them. The CDR3 region is CSAREYSSGNTIYF. DNA for the CDR3: TGCAGTGCTAGAGAGTACTCCTCTGGAAACACCATATATTTT.

Sample share makes this clonotype medium-sized. The V and J genes are TRBV6-5 and TRBJ2-5; D gene unclear. CDR3 size: 14 residues. V lost 6 bases and J lost 5, with 16 bases in between. The germline CDR1 and CDR2 sequences are MNHEY and SVGAGI. CDR3 nucleotide sequence: TGTGCCAGCAGCTCCTCGGACCTTGACGAGACCCAGTACTTC. Its protein product is CASSSSDLDETQYF.

The chain recombines TRBV27 with TRBJ2-5; 8 bases are a match to TRBD2. Germline V lookup: CDR1 MNHEY, CDR2 SMNVEV (reference sequence). The CDR3 length is 15 residues. The junction had 17 bases not matched to a gene; V was cut back by 8 bases and J by 9 bases. For the CDR3, the DNA is TGTGCCAGCGGTAAAGCGGGAGACTACTCCCCGGCCCAGTACTTC. Translating gives CASGKAGDYSPAQYF.

The chain links TRBV10-3 to TRBJ2-1, with D hard to call. Per the germline V gene, CDR1 is ENHRY and CDR2 is SYGVKD. Trimming shortened V by 2 bases and J by 4 bases, and 9 bases separated the two germline ends. The CDR3 sequence is 14 residues long. In nucleotides, the CDR3 is TGTGCCATCAGTGAGCCAAGACCTTACAATGAGCAGTTCTTC. The encoded protein is CAISEPRPYNEQFF.

The chain combines TRBV7-2 with TRBJ2-1; 10 nucleotides agree with TRBD1. V trimming: 5 bases; J trimming: 3 bases; junction bases outside the gene matches: 4. Germline assignment: CDR1 SGHTA and CDR2 FQGNSA. This CDR3 is 15 amino acids long. CDR3 sequence: CASSAGQGVYNEQFF. The CDR3 coding sequence is TGTGCCAGCAGCGCAGGACAGGGGGTCTACAATGAGCAGTTCTTC. Based on the CDR3 plus reference TRBV7-2 and TRBJ2-1, the full variable domain is GAGVSQSPSNKVTEKGKDVELRCDPISGHTALYWYRQSLGQGLEFLIYFQGNSAPDKSGLPSDRFSAERTGGSVSTLTIQRTQQEDSAVYLCASSAGQGVYNEQFFGPGTRLTVL.

The genes are TRBV7-9 and TRBJ2-5; tentatively, D is TRBD1 or TRBD2 (6 bases each). V lost 1 base to trimming and J lost 4 bases, with 10 bases between them. CDR1 SEHNR and CDR2 FQNEAQ come from the germline V gene (reference sequence). This CDR3 region has 14 residues. CDR3 loop: CASSLVGGGETQYF. DNA of the CDR3: TGTGCCAGCAGCTTAGTAGGAGGGGGAGAGACCCAGTACTTC.

CDR3 loop: CASIHRGLVGNQPQHF. CDR3 sequence (DNA): TGTGCCAGCATTCATAGGGGGCTAGTGGGCAATCAGCCCCAGCATTTT. The gene calls are TRBV21-1 and TRBJ1-5; TRBD1 reflects the table's D call only, with no check against the DNA. TRBV21-1 is a documented pseudogene. This CDR3 has 16 amino acids.

This clonotype was seen a handful of times. The chain is built from TRBV7-2 and TRBJ2-7; TRBD2 agrees at 8 bases. This CDR3 comprises 17 residues. Germline-derived CDR1 and CDR2 are SGHTA and FQGNSA. The trim removed 5 bases at V and 7 bases at J, leaving 19 bases unmatched. CDR3 residues: CASSLGLGPRGMNEQYF. Written as DNA, the CDR3 is TGTGCCAGCAGCCTGGGACTAGGACCGCGGGGAATGAATGAGCAGTACTTC.

Only a few counts were recorded for this clonotype. The chain employs TRBV28 and TRBJ2-2; D is unresolved. This CDR3 contains 12 residues. The V gene lost 0 bases and the J gene lost 7 bases, with 3 bases spanning the gap. Germline V gene lookup returns CDR1 MDHEN and CDR2 SYDVKM. The CDR3 sequence is CASSLWNGELFF. DNA of the CDR3: TGTGCCAGCAGTTTATGGAACGGGGAGCTGTTTTTT. The variable domain in full, with the rest retrieved from reference TRBV28 and TRBJ2-2, is DVKVTQSSRYLVKRTGEKVFLECVQDMDHENMFWYRQDPGLGLRLIYFSYDVKMKEKGDIPEGYSVSREKKERFSLILESASTNQTSMYLCASSLWNGELFFGEGSRLTVL.